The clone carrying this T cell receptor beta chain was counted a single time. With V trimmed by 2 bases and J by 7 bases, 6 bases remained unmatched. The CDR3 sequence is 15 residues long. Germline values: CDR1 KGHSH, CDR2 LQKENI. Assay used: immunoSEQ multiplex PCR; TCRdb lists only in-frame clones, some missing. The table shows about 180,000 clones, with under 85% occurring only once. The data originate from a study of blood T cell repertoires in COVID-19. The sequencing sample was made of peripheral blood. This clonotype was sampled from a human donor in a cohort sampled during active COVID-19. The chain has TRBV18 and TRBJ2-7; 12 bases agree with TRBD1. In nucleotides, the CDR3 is TGTGCCAGCTCACCAACCGGGACAGGGGGCGGGGAGCAGTACTTC. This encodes CASSPTGTGGGEQYF.